One sample yielded the 24 T cell receptor beta chains listed below, sequenced in a study of identical twins. A single record per CDR3 protein comes from TCRdb applying MiXCR to the 5' RACE reads. The data contain approximately 600,000 distinct CDR3 sequences, under 8.5% of them singletons. This same sample was also part of a study on yellow fever vaccine responses in identical twins.

Sequenced material: PBMCs. Receptor source: a woman younger than 35 in good health.

This sequence joins TRBV10-3 and TRBJ2-5; TRBD2 is a possible D gene (6 bases). This CDR3 has 14 residues. V lost 9 bases and J lost 2, with 16 bases in between. Looked up from germline, CDR1 is ENHRY and CDR2 is SYGVKD. The CDR3 DNA reads as TGTGCCATTGGGACTGGCGGGGCTCAAGAGACCCAGTACTTC. Its protein product is CAIGTGGAQETQYF.

This clonotype came up many times. The V and J genes are TRBV4-1 and TRBJ2-5, with D possibly TRBD2 on 7 matching bases. Per the germline V gene, CDR1 is MGHRA and CDR2 is YSYEKL. V was cut by 4 bases and J by 4 bases, with 16 bases left in between. CDR3 length equals 15 residues. CDR3 bases: TGCGCCAGCAGCCCACTTGGGGGGGCCTTAGAGACCCAGTACTTC. This sequence encodes CASSPLGGALETQYF.

This clonotype has at least ten counts. The rearrangement links TRBV18 to TRBJ1-2; D is uncertain. The V gene's germline CDR1 is KGHSH and CDR2 LQKENI. Trimming removed 4 bases from V and 1 base from J, with 10 bases in between. The length of the CDR3 is 14 residues. The CDR3 nucleotides read TGTGCCAGCTCACTAAGAGACCTTAACTATGGCTACACCTTC. It translates to CASSLRDLNYGYTF. The variable domain in full, with the rest retrieved from reference TRBV18 and TRBJ1-2, is NAGVMQNPRHLVRRRGQEARLRCSPMKGHSHVYWYRQLPEEGLKFMVYLQKENIIDESGMPKERFSAEFPKEGPSILRIQQVVRGDSAAYFCASSLRDLNYGYTFGSGTRLTVV.

The J gene is TRBJ1-1, the V gene TRBV20-1; perhaps TRBD1 as D (6 bases). V was cut by 3 bases and J by 0 bases, with 8 bases left in between. This CDR3 comprises 13 residues. Germline CDR1 is DFQATT and CDR2 is SNEGSKA (reference sequence). The CDR3 spells CSARRTVNTEAFF. CDR3 sequence (DNA): TGCAGTGCTAGGCGGACAGTGAACACTGAAGCTTTCTTT.

A few counts support this clonotype. V is TRBV5-1 and J is TRBJ2-2; 8 positions match TRBD1. The CDR3 length is 16 residues. CDR1 and CDR2 (germline): SGHRS, YFSETQ. Losses at the gene ends were 3 bases for V and 1 base for J; bases not matched to a gene: 5. CDR3 in amino acids: CASSSSGGMNTGELFF. CDR3 nucleotide sequence: TGCGCCAGCAGCTCATCAGGGGGCATGAACACCGGGGAGCTGTTTTTT.

The V call is TRBV12-3 or TRBV12-4, the J call TRBJ2-6; unclear D gene. CDR3 length: 19 residues. V shed 2 bases and J shed 0 bases, with 17 bases lying between them. Here the CDR3 reads CASSLSLFVGDSGANVLTF. The CDR3 DNA is TGTGCCAGCAGTTTATCCCTCTTCGTGGGTGACTCTGGGGCCAACGTCCTGACTTTC.

The rearrangement links TRBV7-8 to TRBJ1-6; D gene ambiguous. The ends were cut back, 2 bases at V and 7 bases at J, with 12 bases in the middle. This CDR3 has 15 residues. Germline V lookup: CDR1 SGHVS, CDR2 FQNEAQ. CDR3 sequence: CASSLQAASNSPLHF. DNA for the CDR3: TGTGCCAGCAGCTTACAAGCGGCTTCCAATTCACCCCTCCACTTT.

This clonotype appeared a few times. J is TRBJ1-4 and V is TRBV20-1; D gene uncertain. Trimming took 3 bases from V and 6 from J, leaving 8 bases between them. There are 12 residues in the CDR3. Per the germline V gene, CDR1 is DFQATT and CDR2 is SNEGSKA (reference sequence). The CDR3 loop reads CSASVGDEKLFF. The DNA for the CDR3 is TGCAGTGCTAGTGTTGGTGATGAAAAACTGTTTTTT.

This clonotype was seen a handful of times. V is TRBV7-2 and J is TRBJ1-1; the D gene is possibly TRBD1 (5 bases). Germline V gene data show CDR1 as SGHTA and CDR2 as FQGNSA. V lost 2 bases to trimming and J lost 5 bases, with 9 bases between them. The length of the CDR3 is 13 residues. DNA for the CDR3: TGTGCCAGCAGCTTATGGGACCGGACTGAAGCTTTCTTT. It translates to CASSLWDRTEAFF.

At least ten counts were recorded for this clonotype. The chain employs TRBV7-6 and TRBJ1-5; possible D gene TRBD1, 5 bases. Trimming left V 0 bases short and J 6 bases short, with 6 bases between. Germline CDR1 SGHVS, CDR2 FNYEAQ. This CDR3 is 13 amino acids long. The CDR3 is CASSLARGQPQHF. The CDR3 DNA reads TGTGCCAGCAGCTTAGCTAGGGGTCAGCCCCAGCATTTT.

This clonotype was observed a handful of times. The chain combines TRBV25-1 with TRBJ1-5; D possibly corresponds to TRBD1 (5 bases). Trimming cost V 2 bases and J 3 bases, with 11 bases left between them. This CDR3 has 15 amino acids. CDR1 is MGHDK and CDR2 is SYGVNS in the germline V gene. The DNA for the CDR3 is TGTGCCAGCAGTGAACAGGGATATAACAATCAGCCCCAGCATTTT. This codes for CASSEQGYNNQPQHF.

The chain couples TRBV27 to TRBJ2-6; TRBD1 is a possible D gene (7 bases). Trimming shortened V by 6 bases and J by 9 bases, and 24 bases separated the two germline ends. Germline V CDR1 and CDR2: MNHEY, SMNVEV (reference sequence). This CDR3 region has 17 residues. CDR3 amino acids: CASSPGGGGNFRNVLTF. The CDR3 region has the DNA TGTGCCAGCAGCCCCGGAGGGGGCGGTAATTTTCGCAACGTCCTGACTTTC.

The table lists this clonotype with many counts. V usage is TRBV3-1 and J usage is TRBJ1-2; TRBD1 agrees at 7 bases. V trimming: 3 bases; J trimming: 8 bases; junction bases outside the gene matches: 3. Germline V gene data show CDR1 as LGHDT and CDR2 as YNNKEL (reference sequence). The CDR3 contains 12 residues. The CDR3 bases are TGTGCCAGCAGCCACAGACAGGGAGGCTACACCTTC. Its protein is CASSHRQGGYTF.

This clonotype has only a few counts. The rearrangement joins TRBV6-1 to TRBJ1-1, with TRBD1 as a possible D gene (6 bases). V lost 6 bases, J lost 8 bases, and 22 bases lay in between. Germline V CDR1 and CDR2: MNHNS, SASEGT. This CDR3 has 15 amino acids. The CDR3 region has the DNA TGTGCCAGCAGAGAGGACAGCCTCTATCGTTTAGAAGCTTTCTTT. It specifies CASREDSLYRLEAFF.

This clonotype showed up just a few times. The chain is built from TRBV7-8 and TRBJ2-1; maybe TRBD1 (6 bases). The CDR3 has 16 amino acids. The V end lost 3 bases, the J end lost 4 bases, and 16 bases lay between the germline ends. The germline gives CDR1 SGHVS, CDR2 FQNEAQ. In nucleotides, the CDR3 is TGTGCCAGCAGCTTTCAACCGGGACACGGGTACAATGAGCAGTTCTTC. It is translated as CASSFQPGHGYNEQFF.

This clonotype has just a few counts. The chain couples TRBV4-2 to TRBJ2-1; TRBD1 is a possible D gene (6 bases). Trimming took off 1 base at V and 5 bases at J, with 9 bases between the two ends. Germline V CDR1 and CDR2: LGHNA, YNFKEQ. CDR3 length: 14 residues. Written as DNA, the CDR3 is TGTGCCAGCAGCCAAGGGGGGCCTGACAATGAGCAGTTCTTC. It codes for CASSQGGPDNEQFF.

The CDR3, as DNA: TGCGCCAGCAGCTACGGGACAGGGGGTATCGAGCAGTTCTTC. Protein product: CASSYGTGGIEQFF. This sequence joins TRBV5-1 and TRBJ2-1, with 11 bases lining up with TRBD1. CDR3 length equals 14 residues. Germline V gene data show CDR1 as SGHRS and CDR2 as YFSETQ. The V and J ends lost 3 bases and 10 bases, in that order; junction bases with no gene match: 6.

The chain is built from TRBV20-1 and TRBJ2-3; D possibly uses TRBD1 or TRBD2 (6 bases each). Trimming removed 6 bases from V and 7 bases from J, with 17 bases in between. Germline CDR1 is DFQATT and CDR2 is SNEGSKA (reference sequence). The CDR3 runs 13 residues. The CDR3 loop reads CSARPVGGNTQYF. The DNA of the CDR3 is TGCAGTGCCCGCCCCGTCGGGGGCAATACGCAGTATTTT.

At least ten counts were recorded for this clonotype. The chain links TRBV28 to TRBJ2-1; the match to TRBD2 covers 11 bases. V was pared by 3 bases and J by 4 bases, with 5 bases of the junction left unmatched. CDR3 size: 16 residues. Per the germline V gene, CDR1 is MDHEN and CDR2 is SYDVKM. The DNA of the CDR3 is TGTGCCAGCAGTTTTTTAGCGGGAGGGTCATACAATGAGCAGTTCTTC. Its protein is CASSFLAGGSYNEQFF. Supplemented by reference TRBV28 and TRBJ2-1, the full variable domain reads DVKVTQSSRYLVKRTGEKVFLECVQDMDHENMFWYRQDPGLGLRLIYFSYDVKMKEKGDIPEGYSVSREKKERFSLILESASTNQTSMYLCASSFLAGGSYNEQFFGPGTRLTVL.

This clonotype appeared a few times. The CDR3 region is CSARPGVHEQYV. CDR3 DNA: TGCAGTGCTAGGCCAGGGGTCCACGAGCAGTACGTC. This chain links TRBV20-1 with TRBJ2-7; weak D call: TRBD1 (6 bases). Germline V lookup: CDR1 DFQATT, CDR2 SNEGSKA (reference sequence). The CDR3 loop spans 12 amino acids. The V end was cut by 3 bases, the J end by 5 bases, with 11 bases between.

This clonotype appeared a few times. The chain employs TRBV4-1 and TRBJ2-1; D not certain. CDR3 length equals 16 residues. V gave up 0 bases and J gave up 0 bases, with 9 bases separating them. Germline assignment: CDR1 MGHRA and CDR2 YSYEKL. This CDR3 is CASSQEKTSSYNEQFF. The CDR3 nucleotides are TGCGCCAGCAGCCAAGAGAAAACGAGCTCCTACAATGAGCAGTTCTTC.

The rearrangement joins TRBV20-1 to TRBJ2-2; D may be TRBD1 (6 bases). Trimming cost V 4 bases and J 0 bases, with 9 bases left between them. Germline V gene data show CDR1 as DFQATT and CDR2 as SNEGSKA (reference sequence). CDR3 size: 14 residues. In DNA, the CDR3 is TGCAGTGCTATGGGACACGCGAACACCGGGGAGCTGTTTTTT. It encodes CSAMGHANTGELFF.

This rearrangement joins TRBV7-2 to TRBJ2-1, with 10 bases that match TRBD2. V lost 1 base to trimming and J lost 3 bases; unmatched junction nucleotides: 3. CDR1 and CDR2 from the germline V gene are SGHTA and FQGNSA. The CDR3 is 16 amino acids. CDR3 sequence reads: CASSLDQRGGYNEQFF. The CDR3 DNA sequence: TGTGCCAGCAGCTTAGACCAGCGGGGGGGCTACAATGAGCAGTTCTTC.

This chain links TRBV19 with TRBJ2-5; D gene ambiguous. CDR3 length: 13 residues. V was pared by 3 bases and J by 5 bases, with 10 bases between. The germline gives CDR1 LNHDA, CDR2 SQIVND (reference sequence). This CDR3 is CASSIQLAETQYF. The CDR3 coding sequence is TGTGCCAGTAGTATTCAGCTTGCGGAGACCCAGTACTTC.